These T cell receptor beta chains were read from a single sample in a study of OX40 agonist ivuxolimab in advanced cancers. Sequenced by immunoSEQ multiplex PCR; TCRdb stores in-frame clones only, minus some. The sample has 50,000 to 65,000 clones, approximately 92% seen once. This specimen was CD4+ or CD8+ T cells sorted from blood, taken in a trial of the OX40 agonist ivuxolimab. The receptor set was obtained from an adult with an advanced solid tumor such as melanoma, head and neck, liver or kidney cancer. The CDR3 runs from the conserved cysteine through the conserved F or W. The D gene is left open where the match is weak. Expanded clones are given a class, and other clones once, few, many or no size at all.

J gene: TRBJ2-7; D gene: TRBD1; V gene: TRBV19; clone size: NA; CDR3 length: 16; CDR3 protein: CASSPRQGPSSYEQYF; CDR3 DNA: TGTGCCAGTAGTCCTCGACAGGGGCCTAGCTCCTACGAGCAGTACTTC
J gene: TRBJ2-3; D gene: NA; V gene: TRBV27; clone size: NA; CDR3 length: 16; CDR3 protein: CASSLGAWGFTDTQYF; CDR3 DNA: TGTGCCAGCAGTTTGGGGGCTTGGGGGTTCACAGATACGCAGTATTTT
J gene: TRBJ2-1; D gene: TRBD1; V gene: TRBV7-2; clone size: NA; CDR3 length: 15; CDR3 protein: CASRTQGETYNEQFF; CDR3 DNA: TGTGCCAGCAGGACTCAGGGGGAGACCTACAATGAGCAGTTCTTC
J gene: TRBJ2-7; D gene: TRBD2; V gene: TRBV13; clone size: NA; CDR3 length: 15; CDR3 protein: CASSYTGGSSYEQYF; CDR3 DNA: TGTGCCAGCAGCTACACCGGGGGGAGCTCCTACGAGCAGTACTTC
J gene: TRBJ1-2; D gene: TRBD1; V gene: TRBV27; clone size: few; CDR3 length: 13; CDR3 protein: CASGGQGAGGYTF; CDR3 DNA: TGTGCCAGCGGGGGACAGGGGGCTGGTGGCTACACCTTC
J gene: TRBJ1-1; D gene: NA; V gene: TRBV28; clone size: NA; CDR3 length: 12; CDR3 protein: CASSGGGTEAFF; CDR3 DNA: TGTGCCAGCTCGGGGGGGGGCACTGAAGCTTTCTTT
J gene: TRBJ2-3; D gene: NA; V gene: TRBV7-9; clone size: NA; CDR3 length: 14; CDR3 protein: CASSLGTGIETQYF; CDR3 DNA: TGTGCCAGCAGCTTAGGAACCGGTATTGAGACGCAGTATTTT
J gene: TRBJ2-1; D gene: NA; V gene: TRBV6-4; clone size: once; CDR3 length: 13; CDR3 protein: CASSEGAGNEQFF; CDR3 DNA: TGTGCCAGCAGTGAGGGGGCAGGGAATGAGCAGTTCTTC
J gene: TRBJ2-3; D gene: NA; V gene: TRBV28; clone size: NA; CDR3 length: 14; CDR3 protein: CASSPRHRTDTQYF; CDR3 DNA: TGTGCCAGCAGTCCCCGACACCGCACAGATACGCAGTATTTT
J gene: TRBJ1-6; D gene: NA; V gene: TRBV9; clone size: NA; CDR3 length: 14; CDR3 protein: CASSEQDYNSPLHF; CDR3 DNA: TGTGCCAGCAGTGAACAGGACTATAATTCACCCCTCCACTTT
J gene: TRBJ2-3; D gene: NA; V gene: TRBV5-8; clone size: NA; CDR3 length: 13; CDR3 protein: CASSFIDIDTQYF; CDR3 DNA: TGTGCCAGCAGCTTTATTGACATAGATACGCAGTATTTT
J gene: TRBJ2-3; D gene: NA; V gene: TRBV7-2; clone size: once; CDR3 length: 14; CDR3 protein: CASSSLRRTDTQYF; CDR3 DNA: TGTGCCAGCAGCTCGCTTCGACGCACAGATACGCAGTATTTT
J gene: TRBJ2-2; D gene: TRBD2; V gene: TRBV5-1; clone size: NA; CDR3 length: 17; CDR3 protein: CASSLRAGLSNTGELFF; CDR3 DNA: TGCGCCAGCAGCTTGCGAGCGGGACTTTCTAACACCGGGGAGCTGTTTTTT
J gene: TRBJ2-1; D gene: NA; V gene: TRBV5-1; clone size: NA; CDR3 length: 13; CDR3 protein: CASSLVPYNEQFF; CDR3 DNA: TGCGCCAGCAGCTTGGTCCCGTACAATGAGCAGTTCTTC
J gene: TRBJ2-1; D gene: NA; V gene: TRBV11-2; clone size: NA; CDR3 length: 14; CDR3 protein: CASSLVNFGNEQFF; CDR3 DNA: TGTGCCAGCAGCTTAGTAAACTTTGGAAATGAGCAGTTCTTC
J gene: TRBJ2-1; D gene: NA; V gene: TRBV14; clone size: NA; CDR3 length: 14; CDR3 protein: CASSLTGTDNEQFF; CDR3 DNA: TGTGCCAGCAGCTTAACCGGGACGGACAATGAGCAGTTCTTC
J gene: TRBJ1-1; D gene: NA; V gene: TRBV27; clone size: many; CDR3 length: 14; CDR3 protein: CASSLGGLGTEAFF; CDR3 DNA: TGTGCCAGCAGTTTAGGGGGGCTGGGCACTGAAGCTTTCTTT
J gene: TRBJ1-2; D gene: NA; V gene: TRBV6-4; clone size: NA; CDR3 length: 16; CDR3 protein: CASSDPGTQFRKGYTF; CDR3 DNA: TGTGCCAGCAGTGACCCTGGTACCCAATTTCGGAAAGGCTACACCTTC
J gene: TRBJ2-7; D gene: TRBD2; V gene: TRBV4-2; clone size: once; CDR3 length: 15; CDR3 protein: CASSPSSGSSYEQYF; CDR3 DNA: TGTGCCAGCAGCCCAAGTAGCGGGAGCTCCTACGAGCAGTACTTC
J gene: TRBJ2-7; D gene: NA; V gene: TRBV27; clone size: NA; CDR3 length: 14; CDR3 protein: CASSSWTDAYEQYF; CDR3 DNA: TGTGCCAGCAGTTCCTGGACCGATGCCTACGAGCAGTACTTC